These T cell receptor beta chains were read from a single sample in a study of control samples from healthy donors and cancer patients. TCRdb's table, derived via immunoSEQ multiplex PCR, lists solely in-frame clones and lacks some. The table shows fewer than 95,000 clones, with around nine tenths occurring only once. The specimen sequenced was blood. These receptors all stem from a man aged 25-45 years in good health. CDR3s include the opening cysteine and the closing phenylalanine or tryptophan. The D gene is left open where the match is weak. Clone size is shown for a subset of rows, as once, few, many or a class of expanded clone.

clone_size	cdr3_length	d_call	v_call	j_call	cdr3_nt	cdr3_aa
once	17	.	TRBV7-9	TRBJ1-2	TGTGCCAGCAGGCCATCATGGGCGACGGACGTTAACTATGGCTACACCTTC	CASRPSWATDVNYGYTF
.	11	.	TRBV28	TRBJ1-2	TGTGCCAGCGGGACAAGGTATGGCTACACCTTC	CASGTRYGYTF
once	13	.	TRBV12-3/TRBV12-4	TRBJ1-1	TGTGCCAGCAGTTTGATTCCCAACACTGAAGCTTTCTTT	CASSLIPNTEAFF
.	13	.	TRBV5-1	TRBJ1-2	TGCGCCAGCAGTTCCGTTTCCAGGGGCGGCTACACCTTC	CASSSVSRGGYTF
.	14	.	TRBV7-7	TRBJ1-1	TGTGCCAGCAGCGCTTACACAGGGAACACTGAAGCTTTCTTT	CASSAYTGNTEAFF
.	13	TRBD1	TRBV9	TRBJ1-4	TGTGCCAGCAGCGTTGGACAGGGCGAAAAACTGTTTTTT	CASSVGQGEKLFF
.	15	TRBD1	TRBV7-8	TRBJ1-2	TGTGCCAGCAGCCCCCACAGGGGGCGCAACTATGGCTACACCTTC	CASSPHRGRNYGYTF
.	12	TRBD1	TRBV6-6	TRBJ1-5	TGTGCCAGCAAGGACAGGGGAAAGCCCCAGCATTTT	CASKDRGKPQHF
.	13	TRBD1	TRBV5-6	TRBJ1-2	TGTGCCAGCAGTTCGACAGGGAACTATGGCTACACCTTC	CASSSTGNYGYTF
few	15	.	TRBV5-1	TRBJ1-2	TGCGCCAGCACTCCCGGCGAGAAAGGGCGGCTCGGCTACACCTTC	CASTPGEKGRLGYTF
many	13	.	TRBV9	TRBJ1-2	TGTGCCAGCAGCGTAGAGGAGGGGTATCGCTACACCTTC	CASSVEEGYRYTF
once	17	.	TRBV6-2/TRBV6-3	TRBJ2-3	TGTGCCAGCAGTTACAGGGGACCGAGGGGCAGCACAGATACGCAGTATTTT	CASSYRGPRGSTDTQYF
.	14	.	TRBV4-1	TRBJ1-2	TGCGCCAGCAGCCAAGAAGGGTGGGGGCAGGGCTACACCTTC	CASSQEGWGQGYTF
.	15	TRBD1	TRBV30	TRBJ1-2	TGTGCCTGGAGTGTAGGGACAGGGAATGACTATGGCTACACCTTC	CAWSVGTGNDYGYTF
.	13	.	TRBV12-3/TRBV12-4	TRBJ2-5	TGTGCCAGCAGGGCCGGGGCTCTAGAGACCCAGTACTTC	CASRAGALETQYF
.	12	.	TRBV3-1/TRBV3-2	TRBJ2-7	TGTGCCAGCAGGGCCGAGACTAACGAGCAGTACTTC	CASRAETNEQYF
.	16	.	TRBV5-6	TRBJ2-3	TGTGCCAGCAGCTTGAATCCTCAATTAAACACAGATACGCAGTATTTT	CASSLNPQLNTDTQYF
.	16	.	TRBV7-9	TRBJ1-1	TGTGCCAGCAGCTCCGGACAACTCGGTTTGAACACTGAAGCTTTCTTT	CASSSGQLGLNTEAFF
.	14	.	TRBV2	TRBJ1-3	TGTGCCAGCAGTGAAGCCAGGGCTGGAAACACCATATATTTT	CASSEARAGNTIYF
.	15	TRBD2	TRBV5-4	TRBJ2-7	TGTGCCAGCAGCCCGGCGGCTAGCGGGGGATACGAGCAGTACTTC	CASSPAASGGYEQYF
.	16	TRBD2	TRBV5-1	TRBJ2-1	TGCGCCAGCAGCGTACTTATAGCGGGGGGGTTTAATGAGCAGTTCTTC	CASSVLIAGGFNEQFF
.	15	TRBD1	TRBV5-1	TRBJ2-2	TGCGCCAGCAGGCCCACAGGGGCGAACACCGGGGAGCTGTTTTTT	CASRPTGANTGELFF
.	15	TRBD1	TRBV5-5	TRBJ1-2	TGTGCCAGCAGCTTGAGGTCTACAGGGGTCTATGGCTACACCTTC	CASSLRSTGVYGYTF
.	16	.	TRBV7-3	TRBJ2-6	TGTGCCAGCAGCTTGTCAAGAGTCTCTGGGGCCAACGTCCTGACTTTC	CASSLSRVSGANVLTF
.	14	TRBD1	TRBV25-1	TRBJ2-2	TGTGCCAGCACGGGGCAGGGGGCCACCGGGGAGCTGTTTTTT	CASTGQGATGELFF
.	15	.	TRBV27	TRBJ2-3	TGTGCCAGCAACCCCGGGTTGGGGTTGACAGATACGCAGTATTTT	CASNPGLGLTDTQYF
.	14	TRBD1	TRBV5-6	TRBJ2-7	TGTGCCAGCAGCGCCGGACAGGGGGCGGTCGAGCAGTACTTC	CASSAGQGAVEQYF
.	16	TRBD1	TRBV5-6	TRBJ1-1	TGTGCCAGCAGCTCGGGACAGGTCCCACGGAACACTGAAGCTTTCTTT	CASSSGQVPRNTEAFF
.	15	TRBD2	TRBV3-1/TRBV3-2	TRBJ2-5	TGTGCCAGCAGCCATCAGCGGGGAGTGCAAGAGACCCAGTACTTC	CASSHQRGVQETQYF
.	15	.	TRBV5-1	TRBJ1-5	TGCGCCAGCAGCTTGGGGGACGGAGACAATCAGCCCCAGCATTTT	CASSLGDGDNQPQHF